The table lists the clone carrying this T cell receptor (beta chain) with many counts. Its antigen is undetermined. This entry is derived from a study of identical twins. Study-wide results and limits: Instead of following the same donors, the conclusions were based on cross-sectional statistical analysis.

cDNA molecules carried unique molecular identifiers, and template switching added a universal primer site. TCRdb reprocessed the 5' RACE reads with MiXCR, giving one entry per CDR3 protein. The repertoire has approximately 680,000 distinct CDR3 sequences, less than 9% of them found once; the top ten carry roughly 1.6%. These data were likewise used in another study, on yellow fever vaccine responses in identical twins.

This TCR derives from a woman aged 18-30 years in good health. Sequencing was done on a sample of PBMCs.

The CDR3 here is CASREGVSEAFF. CDR3 DNA: TGTGCCAGCAGGGAAGGGGTATCCGAAGCTTTCTTT. J is TRBJ1-1 and V is TRBV6-5, with D maybe TRBD1 (5 bases). In germline, CDR1 is MNHEY, CDR2 SVGAGI. The CDR3 is 12 amino acids. V was clipped by 6 bases and J by 8 bases, with 13 bases between them.